What follows are 5 T cell receptor beta chains derived from one specimen sequenced in a study of regulatory T cells in long-lasting Graves disease. For TCR beta, libraries came from iRepertoire HTBI primers and Arm-PCR of CDR3 regions. TCRdb re-analysed the multiplex PCR reads in MiXCR, keeping a single row per CDR3 protein. The data show around 340,000 distinct CDR3 sequences, about 19% seen once. Time point denoted: persistent/refractory GD, antithyroid drugs over 5 years with positive TRAb. From PBMCs, RNA was extracted and then used to make the TCR library. The specimen was peripheral blood mononuclear cells (PBMCs), collected when the disease was refractory, from a patient treated with antithyroid drugs. These receptors all stem from a female donor with Graves disease.

The genes are TRBV3-1 and TRBJ1-2, with 9 bases lining up with TRBD1. CDR1 is LGHDT, CDR2 YNNKEL, per germline (reference sequence). The CDR3 contains 16 residues. V was clipped by 2 bases and J by 2 bases; unmatched bases: 6. The CDR3 region has the DNA TGTGCCAGCAGCCAATCTCCGGGACAGGGCAACTATGGCTACACCTTC. It translates to CASSQSPGQGNYGYTF.

This clonotype came up many times. The chain is built from TRBV6-1 and TRBJ2-2; 7 bases match TRBD2. After removal of 8 bases from V and 0 bases from J, the junction contained 3 bases not matched to a gene. The CDR3 contains 14 residues. CDR1 is MNHNS and CDR2 is SASEGT in the germline V gene. The CDR3 sequence: CASWAGANTGELFF. The CDR3 nucleotides are TGTGCCAGCTGGGCGGGGGCGAACACCGGGGAGCTGTTTTTT.

The chain couples TRBV4-3 to TRBJ2-2; D remains unclear. CDR1 is LGHNA and CDR2 is YSLEER in the germline V gene. CDR3 length equals 16 residues. Trimming cost V 3 bases and J 3 bases, with 14 bases left between them. CDR3 region: CASSQGLSGYTGELFF. The DNA of the CDR3 is TGCGCCAGCAGCCAGGGCCTCTCGGGTTACACCGGGGAGCTGTTTTTT.

About this clonotype itself: This may come from a read error, since a much larger clone is one base off. As the CDR3 is not closed by the conserved phenylalanine or tryptophan, this likely results from a read error. This chain links TRBV30 with TRBJ1-1; no clear D gene. Germline CDR1 GTSNPN, CDR2 SVGIG (reference sequence). This CDR3 has 10 amino acids. V lost 2 bases to trimming and J lost 3 bases, with 1 base between them. The CDR3 loop is CAWSHTEAFL. DNA for the CDR3: TGTGCCTGGAGTCACACTGAAGCTTTCCTT.

This clonotype has a handful of counts. The chain has TRBV7-6 and TRBJ1-5; 9 positions match TRBD1. Trimming took 0 bases from V and 4 from J; bases not matched to a gene: 10. This CDR3 has 18 residues. The germline CDR1 and CDR2 sequences are SGHVS and FNYEAQ. The CDR3 region has the DNA TGTGCCAGCAGCTTAGCCCCTCCAACGACAGGGGGTAATCAGCCCCAGCATTTT. Its protein product is CASSLAPPTTGGNQPQHF.